This TCR beta chain was documented in a study of technical replicates of blood from several donors. CDR1 is LNHDA, CDR2 SQIVND, per germline (reference sequence). The CDR3 contains 15 residues. The ends were cut back, 5 bases at V and 6 bases at J, with 19 bases in the middle. Assay: immunoSEQ multiplex PCR; the TCRdb copy retains only in-frame clones and omits some. The sample has tens of thousands of clones, 95% seen once. V and J are TRBV19 and TRBJ1-2; D might be TRBD1 (5 bases). The sequence derives from a human donor in good health. The sequenced sample was T cells isolated from PBMCs. The CDR3 DNA reads TGTGCCAGTAGTCAGGGTTTTGCCCGTTTAGATGGCTACACCTTC. The encoded protein is CASSQGFARLDGYTF.